The 10 T cell receptor beta chains in this list originate from one sample, sequenced in a study of cytomegalovirus exposure and HLA in healthy donors. The PCR contained 60 Vbeta and 13 Jbeta primers. TCRdb's copy holds only in-frame clones and misses some; the assay was immunoSEQ multiplex PCR. The table records roughly 130,000 clones, around 80% of them present only once. The sequenced sample was PBMCs. The receptors stem from a young man in good health and CMV-seronegative.

This clone was seen a few times. J is TRBJ1-2 and V is TRBV6-1; perhaps TRBD1 as D (6 bases). This CDR3 has 12 amino acids. The V end was cut by 0 bases, the J end by 8 bases, with 7 bases between. The germline gives CDR1 MNHNS, CDR2 SASEGT. In DNA, the CDR3 is TGTGCCAGCAGTGAAGCCCAGGGGGGCTACACCTTC. It codes for CASSEAQGGYTF.

The chain employs TRBV30 and TRBJ2-1; perhaps TRBD2 as D (5 bases). Germline values: CDR1 GTSNPN, CDR2 SVGIG (reference sequence). Trimming took off 3 bases at V and 10 bases at J, with 16 bases between the two ends. This CDR3 spans 13 amino acids. CDR3 nucleotide sequence: TGTGCCTGGAGGGAGGATCCGGGAAAGGAGCAGTTCTTC. It translates to CAWREDPGKEQFF.

The chain recombines TRBV7-9 with TRBJ1-3, with D possibly TRBD1 on 5 matching bases. CDR1 and CDR2 (germline): SEHNR, FQNEAQ (reference sequence). The CDR3 runs to 16 residues. The V end lost 7 bases, the J end lost 0 bases, and 16 bases lay between the germline ends. DNA of the CDR3: TGTGCCAGCACCTACGCAACAGGCCACTCTGGAAACACCATATATTTT. Amino acid sequence: CASTYATGHSGNTIYF.

In its sample, this clone was seen once. The chain has TRBV28 and TRBJ2-7, with TRBD1 identical over 7 bases. The trim removed 6 bases at V and 2 bases at J, leaving 10 bases unmatched. The CDR3 is made up of 15 amino acids. CDR1 is MDHEN, CDR2 SYDVKM, per germline. The CDR3 sequence is CASSPGTANAYEQYV. The CDR3 DNA sequence: TGTGCCAGCAGCCCTGGGACAGCGAATGCCTACGAGCAGTACGTC.

In the case of this clone: Other DNA sequences in the same sample also yield this CDR3. The J gene is TRBJ2-1, the V gene TRBV9; D is possibly TRBD2 (5 bases). Trimming stripped 0 bases from V and 0 bases from J, with 10 bases between. The CDR3 is 16 amino acids. The V gene's germline CDR1 is SGDLS and CDR2 YYNGEE. The DNA for the CDR3 is TGTGCCAGCAGCGTAGTAGCGTTTAGCTCCTACAATGAGCAGTTCTTC. As protein: CASSVVAFSSYNEQFF. Using reference TRBV9 and TRBJ2-1 for the parts outside the CDR3, the full variable domain is DSGVTQTPKHLITATGQRVTLRCSPRSGDLSVYWYQQSLDQGLQFLIQYYNGEERAKGNILERFSAQQFPDLHSELNLSSLELGDSALYFCASSVVAFSSYNEQFFGPGTRLTVL.

The gene calls are TRBV4-1 and TRBJ2-7, with a possible D match to TRBD2 (5 bases). Germline V CDR1 and CDR2: MGHRA, YSYEKL. The CDR3 has 16 amino acids. Between the trimmed V and J ends, which lost 4 bases and 3 bases, there was a span of 19 bases. CDR3 amino acids: CASSPLSRTGSYEQYF. CDR3 nucleotides: TGCGCCAGCAGCCCACTTTCTCGGACTGGGAGCTACGAGCAGTACTTC.

J is TRBJ2-3 and V is TRBV7-9, with unresolved D. Germline V gene lookup returns CDR1 SEHNR and CDR2 FQNEAQ (reference sequence). The V end was cut by 1 base, the J end by 4 bases, with 3 bases between. The CDR3 contains 12 residues. This CDR3 is CASSLGADTQYF. Written as DNA, the CDR3 is TGTGCCAGCAGCTTAGGAGCAGATACGCAGTATTTT.

The rearrangement links TRBV5-1 to TRBJ1-4, with TRBD1 matching 9 bases. The J segment lost 8 bases and the V segment lost 2 bases, leaving 7 bases of the junction unmatched. The CDR3 covers 15 residues. Germline V gives CDR1 SGHRS, CDR2 YFSETQ. The CDR3 spells CASSFSDRGFEKLFF. Written as DNA, the CDR3 is TGCGCCAGCAGCTTTTCTGACAGGGGGTTCGAAAAACTGTTTTTT.

This chain joins TRBV10-1 and TRBJ2-3; D call uncertain. This CDR3 contains 13 residues. V was pared by 2 bases and J by 0 bases, with 3 bases between. In germline, CDR1 is WNHNN, CDR2 SYGVQD (reference sequence). The CDR3 region is CASSELSTDTQYF. The CDR3 nucleotides read TGCGCCAGCAGTGAGCTTAGCACAGATACGCAGTATTTT.

The chain combines TRBV7-3 with TRBJ2-5; 11 bases match TRBD2. J was trimmed by 5 bases and V by 6 bases; bases with no gene match: 8. Germline V lookup: CDR1 SGHTA, CDR2 FQGTGA. CDR3 length equals 15 residues. In DNA, the CDR3 is TGTGCCAGCAGTCAAACTAGCGGGAGAGATGAGACCCAGTACTTC. Translation: CASSQTSGRDETQYF.